These 21 T cell receptor beta chains were sequenced from one sample in a study of T cell responses to AZD1222 COVID-19 vaccine. TCRdb's table, derived via immunoSEQ multiplex PCR, lists solely in-frame clones and lacks some. The profile covers roughly 120,000 clones, with around 88% appearing a single time and approximately 6.5% taken by the ten largest. The material sequenced was peripheral blood, taken 28 days after the second AZD1222 dose. The receptors were gathered from an adult who received the AZD1222 COVID-19 vaccine.

This rearrangement joins TRBV5-4 to TRBJ2-2; D perhaps matches TRBD2 (6 bases). The CDR3 consists of 14 residues. V lost 2 bases and J 4 bases, leaving 9 bases between the germline ends. Germline V gene sequence: CDR1 SGHNT, CDR2 YYREEE (reference sequence). In DNA, the CDR3 is TGTGCCAGCAGCTTAGGAGGGCCCACCGGGGAGCTGTTTTTT. This sequence encodes CASSLGGPTGELFF. Full variable domain (remainder filled in from reference TRBV5-4 and TRBJ2-2): ETGVTQSPTHLIKTRGQQVTLRCSSQSGHNTVSWYQQALGQGPQFIFQYYREEENGRGNFPPRFSGLQFPNYSSELNVNALELDDSALYLCASSLGGPTGELFFGEGSRLTVL.

This chain connects TRBV11-3 to TRBJ2-7, with 7 bases identical to TRBD2. The CDR3 sequence is 15 residues long. Germline V CDR1 and CDR2: SGHNT, YENEEA. V lost 5 bases, J lost 0 bases, and 7 bases stayed unmatched. The CDR3 reads CASSKREVLSYEQYF. CDR3 nucleotides: TGTGCCAGCAGCAAACGGGAGGTTCTCTCCTACGAGCAGTACTTC.

The chain recombines TRBV4-1 with TRBJ1-2; D is uncertain. Trimming took off 4 bases at V and 8 bases at J, with 23 bases between the two ends. Germline lookup yields CDR1 MGHRA and CDR2 YSYEKL. The CDR3 sequence is 16 residues long. Here the CDR3 reads CASSPLKAKAGQGYTF. CDR3 in DNA: TGCGCCAGCAGCCCGCTGAAGGCAAAAGCGGGTCAAGGCTACACCTTC.

The genes are TRBV11-2 and TRBJ2-7, with D tentatively TRBD2 (6 bases). V was shortened by 3 bases and J by 3 bases, with 12 bases between the two germline ends. This CDR3 is built from 14 residues. Germline values: CDR1 SGHAT, CDR2 FQNNGV. The CDR3 DNA reads as TGTGCCAGCAGCTTCCGGGACTTTCACTACGAGCAGTACTTC. It encodes CASSFRDFHYEQYF. Full variable domain (remainder filled in from reference TRBV11-2 and TRBJ2-7): EAGVAQSPRYKIIEKRQSVAFWCNPISGHATLYWYQQILGQGPKLLIQFQNNGVVDDSQLPKDRFSAERLKGVDSTLKIQPAKLEDSAVYLCASSFRDFHYEQYFGPGTRLTVT.

The chain recombines TRBV12-5 with TRBJ2-5, with D unclear. With 4 bases removed from V and 4 bases from J, the gap between germline ends came to 7 bases. The germline CDR1 and CDR2 sequences are LGHNT and FRNRAP. This CDR3 region has 12 residues. The CDR3 is CASGSFRETQYF. DNA of the CDR3: TGTGCTAGTGGTTCATTTCGAGAGACCCAGTACTTC. Full variable domain (remainder filled in from reference TRBV12-5 and TRBJ2-5): DARVTQTPRHKVTEMGQEVTMRCQPILGHNTVFWYRQTMMQGLELLAYFRNRAPLDDSGMPKDRFSAEMPDATLATLKIQPSEPRDSAVYFCASGSFRETQYFGPGTRLLVL.

This rearrangement joins TRBV11-3 to TRBJ2-7; tentatively, D is TRBD1 (6 bases). The CDR3 length is 15 residues. V was clipped by 5 bases and J by 4 bases, with 18 bases between them. Looked up from germline, CDR1 is SGHNT and CDR2 is YENEEA. The CDR3 protein is CASSLTSGTPYEQYF. The CDR3 bases are TGTGCCAGCAGCCTAACCTCCGGGACACCTTACGAGCAGTACTTC.

The V and J genes are TRBV11-3 and TRBJ2-5; 7 nucleotides match TRBD1. V was clipped by 5 bases and J by 2 bases; unmatched bases: 11. The CDR3 is made up of 16 amino acids. The V gene's germline CDR1 is SGHNT and CDR2 YENEEA. The CDR3 DNA sequence: TGTGCCAGCAGCCCCTGGACAGGAAGGGATCAAGAGACCCAGTACTTC. This gives the protein CASSPWTGRDQETQYF. Using reference TRBV11-3 and TRBJ2-5 for the parts outside the CDR3, the full variable domain is EAGVVQSPRYKIIEKKQPVAFWCNPISGHNTLYWYLQNLGQGPELLIRYENEEAVDDSQLPKDRFSAERLKGVDSTLKIQPAELGDSAVYLCASSPWTGRDQETQYFGPGTRLLVL.

The chain recombines TRBV19 with TRBJ1-1, with D perhaps TRBD1 (6 bases). The CDR3 contains 14 residues. The V gene's germline CDR1 is LNHDA and CDR2 SQIVND (reference sequence). V gave up 8 bases and J gave up 4 bases, with 17 bases separating them. CDR3 sequence reads: CASQGGGRSTEAFF. The CDR3 DNA is TGTGCCAGTCAAGGGGGGGGCAGGAGCACTGAAGCTTTCTTT.

The sample holds one count of this clone. The chain recombines TRBV2 with TRBJ2-2; 7 nucleotides agree with TRBD1. Germline CDR1 and CDR2: SNHLY and FYNNEI. V lost 4 bases to trimming and J lost 5 bases; unmatched junction nucleotides: 7. The CDR3 loop spans 15 amino acids. The CDR3 reads CASSGQGGNTGELFF. CDR3 sequence (DNA): TGTGCCAGCAGTGGACAGGGTGGGAATACCGGGGAGCTGTTTTTT. Full variable domain (rest looked up from reference TRBV2 and TRBJ2-2): EPEVTQTPSHQVTQMGQEVILRCVPISNHLYFYWYRQILGQKVEFLVSFYNNEISEKSEIFDDQFSVERPDGSNFTLKIRSTKLEDSAMYFCASSGQGGNTGELFFGEGSRLTVL.

The chain joins TRBV21-1 to TRBJ1-5. TRBV21-1 is recorded as a pseudogene. This CDR3 has 18 amino acids. CDR3 residues: CASSKGDSNRGCNQPQHF. In DNA form, the CDR3 reads TGTGCCAGCAGCAAAGGGGACTCTAATAGGGGTTGCAATCAGCCCCAGCATTTT.

The chain has TRBV19 and TRBJ2-2; no reliable D call. Germline V gene data show CDR1 as LNHDA and CDR2 as SQIVND (reference sequence). This CDR3 comprises 13 residues. The V gene lost 3 bases and the J gene lost 6 bases, with 8 bases spanning the gap. For the CDR3, the DNA is TGTGCCAGTAGTATGACTCTGGCCGGGGAGCTGTTTTTT. This translates into CASSMTLAGELFF. Full variable domain (missing parts from reference TRBV19 and TRBJ2-2): DGGITQSPKYLFRKEGQNVTLSCEQNLNHDAMYWYRQDPGQGLRLIYYSQIVNDFQKGDIAEGYSVSREKKESFPLTVTSAQKNPTAFYLCASSMTLAGELFFGEGSRLTVL.

V is TRBV5-1 and J is TRBJ2-3; D not resolved. This CDR3 region has 16 residues. The ends were cut back, 0 bases at V and 2 bases at J, with 13 bases in the middle. In germline, CDR1 is SGHRS, CDR2 YFSETQ. For the CDR3, the DNA is TGCGCCAGCAGCTTGGTTCAGCAACGGCTCACAGATACGCAGTATTTT. Translation: CASSLVQQRLTDTQYF.

The chain recombines TRBV6-5 with TRBJ1-2; no firm D call. The CDR3 totals 13 residues. Trimming pared 0 bases from V and 8 bases from J, leaving 10 bases between. Germline V lookup: CDR1 MNHEY, CDR2 SVGAGI. The CDR3 DNA follows: TGTGCCAGCAGTTACTCGATGGAAGGAGGCTACACCTTC. Translating gives CASSYSMEGGYTF.

The V and J genes are TRBV28 and TRBJ1-6, with TRBD1 matching over 9 bases. Germline V gives CDR1 MDHEN, CDR2 SYDVKM. V trimming: 6 bases; J trimming: 7 bases; junction bases outside the gene matches: 7. This CDR3 is built from 15 residues. The CDR3 spells CASRQQGAENSPLHF. The DNA for the CDR3 is TGTGCCAGCAGGCAACAGGGGGCGGAAAATTCACCCCTCCACTTT.

The chain carries TRBV19 and TRBJ1-2; D may be TRBD1 (6 bases). Trimming shortened V by 7 bases and J by 4 bases, and 16 bases separated the two germline ends. This CDR3 region has 14 residues. CDR1 is LNHDA and CDR2 is SQIVND in the germline V gene (reference sequence). The CDR3 is CASTETTGTYGYTF. CDR3 coding DNA: TGTGCCAGTACGGAAACTACAGGGACCTATGGCTACACCTTC.

This chain links TRBV5-6 with TRBJ1-2; no clear D. This CDR3 comprises 17 residues. Germline CDR1 SGHDT, CDR2 YYEEEE. Trimming removed 2 bases at V and 1 base at J, with 18 bases between. CDR3: CASSLGIPTPDNYGYTF. The CDR3 DNA is TGTGCCAGCAGCTTAGGGATACCCACCCCTGATAACTATGGCTACACCTTC.

The chain combines TRBV5-6 with TRBJ1-1; perhaps TRBD1 as D (6 bases). The CDR3 is 15 residues long. The germline gives CDR1 SGHDT, CDR2 YYEEEE. Trimming left V 3 bases short and J 3 bases short, with 15 bases between. The CDR3 nucleotides are TGTGCCAGCAGCTCACCCCGACAGGCCCACACTGAAGCTTTCTTT. It is translated as CASSSPRQAHTEAFF.

This sequence joins TRBV18 and TRBJ2-5; 9 bases are a match to TRBD1. The CDR3 sequence is 15 residues long. The V gene's germline CDR1 is KGHSH and CDR2 LQKENI. The V and J ends lost 3 bases and 5 bases, in that order; junction bases with no gene match: 7. The CDR3 sequence: CASSPPGQGSETQYF. In DNA form, the CDR3 reads TGTGCCAGCTCACCGCCGGGACAGGGTAGCGAGACCCAGTACTTC. The full variable domain, completed using reference TRBV18 and TRBJ2-5, is NAGVMQNPRHLVRRRGQEARLRCSPMKGHSHVYWYRQLPEEGLKFMVYLQKENIIDESGMPKERFSAEFPKEGPSILRIQQVVRGDSAAYFCASSPPGQGSETQYFGPGTRLLVL.

J is TRBJ2-5 and V is TRBV11-2; TRBD2 aligns across 9 bases. Germline CDR1 is SGHAT and CDR2 is FQNNGV. This CDR3 comprises 15 residues. V trimming: 4 bases; J trimming: 5 bases; junction bases outside the gene matches: 8. CDR3 residues: CASSSGTSNAETQYF. Here the CDR3 DNA reads TGTGCCAGCAGCTCGGGGACTAGCAATGCGGAGACCCAGTACTTC. The whole variable domain, remainder taken from reference TRBV11-2 and TRBJ2-5, is EAGVAQSPRYKIIEKRQSVAFWCNPISGHATLYWYQQILGQGPKLLIQFQNNGVVDDSQLPKDRFSAERLKGVDSTLKIQPAKLEDSAVYLCASSSGTSNAETQYFGPGTRLLVL.

This chain uses TRBV19 with TRBJ1-4; no clear D. The CDR3 totals 13 residues. V dropped 7 bases and J dropped 7 bases, with 13 bases sitting between them. Germline-derived CDR1 and CDR2 are LNHDA and SQIVND (reference sequence). This chain's CDR3 is CASNRSGGEKLFF. CDR3 nucleotide sequence: TGTGCCAGTAACCGCTCCGGCGGTGAAAAACTGTTTTTT.

The chain carries TRBV5-1 and TRBJ2-3; 8 nucleotides line up with TRBD1. V lost 4 bases to trimming and J lost 2 bases; unmatched junction nucleotides: 9. The V gene's germline CDR1 is SGHRS and CDR2 YFSETQ. The CDR3 has 16 residues. The CDR3 spells CASSLQGGSSTDTQYF. CDR3 nucleotide sequence: TGCGCCAGCAGCCTACAGGGGGGAAGCTCCACAGATACGCAGTATTTT.